Each of the 7 T cell receptor beta chains below was sequenced from the same sample in a study of blood T cell repertoires in COVID-19. Libraries were prepared by immunoSEQ multiplex PCR; TCRdb keeps only in-frame clonotypes and omits some of them. The table records 230,000 or so clones, more than 70% of them present only once. The sample was PBMCs or T cells enriched from blood (not recorded which). The receptors derive from a woman between 40 and 50 years old with acute COVID-19.

The genes are TRBV30 and TRBJ2-2; the D gene is possibly TRBD2 (6 bases). Trimming took off 4 bases at V and 6 bases at J, with 21 bases between the two ends. Germline V lookup: CDR1 GTSNPN, CDR2 SVGIG (reference sequence). This CDR3 region has 16 residues. CDR3 DNA sequence: TGTGCCTGGACCCATCCCGGTAGGGGACTTGCCGGGGAGCTGTTTTTT. Translated, it gives CAWTHPGRGLAGELFF.

Here the CDR3 DNA reads TGTGCCAGCAGCATCGTGGGGGGGTACGAGCAGTACTTC. Protein: CASSIVGGYEQYF. V usage is TRBV11-2 and J usage is TRBJ2-7; 7 nucleotides agree with TRBD2. The CDR3 covers 13 residues. The V and J ends lost 5 bases and 4 bases, in that order; junction bases with no gene match: 5. Germline V lookup: CDR1 SGHAT, CDR2 FQNNGV.

This chain connects TRBV6-2 or TRBV6-3 to TRBJ2-3, with 13 nucleotides matching TRBD2. The V gene end was trimmed by 0 bases and the J gene end by 3 bases; junction bases not matched to a gene: 6. The CDR3 is made up of 18 amino acids. Germline assignment: CDR1 MNHEY and CDR2 SVGEGT. The chain's CDR3 is CASSYSLLAGGRTDTQYF. The CDR3 nucleotides are TGTGCCAGCAGTTACTCCCTACTAGCGGGGGGGCGTACAGATACGCAGTATTTT.

This clone showed up just a few times. The chain combines TRBV2 with TRBJ2-7; D uncertain. The CDR3 is 11 amino acids. Trimming removed 8 bases from V and 4 bases from J, with 9 bases in between. The germline CDR1 and CDR2 sequences are SNHLY and FYNNEI. The CDR3 protein is CASGPGYEQYF. CDR3 DNA: TGTGCCAGCGGGCCAGGTTACGAGCAGTACTTC.

The rearrangement joins TRBV5-1 to TRBJ1-2; 8 nucleotides match TRBD1. The junction had 9 bases not matched to a gene; V was cut back by 2 bases and J by 3 bases. From germline, CDR1 is SGHRS and CDR2 YFSETQ. The CDR3 has 16 amino acids. The CDR3 protein is CASSLTLDRADYGYTF. The DNA of the CDR3 is TGCGCCAGCAGCTTAACATTGGACAGGGCTGACTATGGCTACACCTTC.

In the case of this clone: Other DNA sequences in this specimen translate into the identical CDR3. J is TRBJ1-1 and V is TRBV5-4, with D uncertain. Germline V lookup: CDR1 SGHNT, CDR2 YYREEE (reference sequence). V lost 0 bases to trimming and J lost 1 base, with 10 bases between them. CDR3 size: 15 residues. The DNA for the CDR3 is TGTGCCAGCAGCTTGGGTGGTGGCAGGAACACTGAAGCTTTCTTT. Translation: CASSLGGGRNTEAFF.

The V and J genes are TRBV9 and TRBJ2-3; 8 nucleotides match TRBD1. V lost 0 bases to trimming and J lost 4 bases; unmatched junction nucleotides: 4. The CDR3 is 15 amino acids. Germline V gives CDR1 SGDLS, CDR2 YYNGEE. CDR3 DNA: TGTGCCAGCAGCGTAGCAGGGGGCGGCGCAGATACGCAGTATTTT. Residues: CASSVAGGGADTQYF.